This T cell receptor beta chain was captured by sequencing in a study of T cells after yellow fever vaccination. Regarding the study as a whole: Clonotype sharing between CD4 and CD8 compartments was small.

Details on this clonotype: Antigen unknown.

This CDR3 spans 14 amino acids. Germline assignment: CDR1 DFQATT and CDR2 SNEGSKA (reference sequence). V dropped 5 bases and J dropped 6; count of bases not matched to a gene: 5. It was through 5'RACE template switching that TCR cDNA was made, with a universal primer site and UMIs added. TCRdb re-called the 5' RACE reads through MiXCR, storing one row per CDR3 protein. The data contain 120,000 or so distinct CDR3 sequences, roughly 9% of them seen just once; the ten biggest clones take up about 40%. The chain joins TRBV20-1 to TRBJ2-3; 13 bases match TRBD2. This specimen was CD8+ T cells sorted from PBMCs, taken on the day of the yellow fever booster vaccination. The sequence came from a man aged 18 to 35 who received the YFV17D yellow fever vaccine. The chain's CDR3 is CSAETSGGSDTQYF. CDR3 nucleotides: TGCAGTGCTGAGACTAGCGGGGGGTCGGATACGCAGTATTTT.